One sample yielded the 26 T cell receptor beta chains listed below, sequenced in a study of T-cell reconstitution after alpha-beta-depleted transplantation in children. Molecular barcoding with unique molecular identifiers was used for the TCRbeta library. TCRdb called the PCR reads again in MiXCR, with one record for every CDR3 protein. The top ten clones hold around 0.79% of a sample with hundreds of thousands of distinct CDR3 sequences, approximately 14% of them seen once. The sample consisted of PBMCs, taken before TCRalphabeta/CD19-depleted stem cell transplant. Receptors were obtained from a girl between 2 and 10 years old with congenital amegakaryocytic thrombocytopenia, due to receive a stem cell transplant.

J is TRBJ2-7 and V is TRBV30; possibly TRBD1 or TRBD2 for D (5 bases each). Germline V gives CDR1 GTSNPN, CDR2 SVGIG (reference sequence). V lost 3 bases and J 5 bases, leaving 11 bases between the germline ends. This CDR3 has 12 amino acids. CDR3 sequence (DNA): TGTGCCTGGAGGCCTAGAGGGGACGAGCAGTACTTC. As protein: CAWRPRGDEQYF.

This clonotype was found many times. This rearrangement joins TRBV25-1 to TRBJ2-1; D remains unclear. V dropped 0 bases and J dropped 4 bases, with 7 bases sitting between them. The CDR3 is 14 residues long. Germline V gene data show CDR1 as MGHDK and CDR2 as SYGVNS. The CDR3 nucleotides are TGTGCCAGCAGTGAATATCCACTTTACAATGAGCAGTTCTTC. Its translation is CASSEYPLYNEQFF.

CDR3: CASNSKQVSGLVFFSYEQYF. In DNA, the CDR3 is TGTGCCAGCAACAGTAAACAAGTTTCGGGACTAGTGTTTTTTTCCTACGAGCAGTACTTC. V and J are TRBV21-1 and TRBJ2-7; the DNA was not compared with TRBD2, the D call given in the table. TRBV21-1 is a documented pseudogene. This CDR3 is built from 20 residues.

This clonotype was picked up many times. The chain has TRBV3-1 and TRBJ2-1; D is unresolved. The germline CDR1 and CDR2 sequences are LGHDT and YNNKEL (reference sequence). The germline V and J ends were trimmed by 0 bases and 1 base, with 7 bases remaining between them. The CDR3 consists of 15 residues. CDR3 sequence (DNA): TGTGCCAGCAGCCAAGAAGTATCTTCCTACAATGAGCAGTTCTTC. It is translated as CASSQEVSSYNEQFF.

This clonotype was recorded at least ten times. The V call is TRBV5-1, the J call TRBJ1-5; D is ambiguous. Germline CDR1 and CDR2: SGHRS and YFSETQ. The V end lost 0 bases, the J end lost 5 bases, and 6 bases lay between the germline ends. This CDR3 is 13 amino acids long. The CDR3 coding sequence is TGCGCCAGCAGCTTGGACAGTTATCAGCCCCAGCATTTT. Translation gives CASSLDSYQPQHF.

The chain employs TRBV3-1 and TRBJ2-2; D call uncertain. Germline CDR1 is LGHDT and CDR2 is YNNKEL (reference sequence). CDR3 size: 16 residues. The germline V and J ends were trimmed by 2 bases and 5 bases, with 15 bases remaining between them. The CDR3 loop reads CASSQFHSLTTGELFF. CDR3 coding DNA: TGTGCCAGCAGCCAATTTCACAGTCTAACGACCGGGGAGCTGTTTTTT.

This clonotype showed up just a few times. The V and J genes are TRBV20-1 and TRBJ2-5; D is perhaps TRBD1 (6 bases). Germline-derived CDR1 and CDR2 are DFQATT and SNEGSKA (reference sequence). The CDR3 runs to 17 residues. Deletions cut 6 bases from V and 5 bases from J, with 28 bases between. The CDR3, as DNA: TGCAGTGCCCTAGGATCTGGGACACAAAAAGACAGGGAGACCCAGTACTTC. This gives the protein CSALGSGTQKDRETQYF.

This clonotype was counted many times. The genes are TRBV4-1 and TRBJ2-7; no firm D call. The germline CDR1 and CDR2 sequences are MGHRA and YSYEKL. Trimming took off 1 base at V and 0 bases at J, with 13 bases between the two ends. This CDR3 is 16 amino acids long. This CDR3 is CASSQGVAFYSYEQYF. In nucleotides, the CDR3 is TGCGCCAGCAGCCAAGGGGTCGCGTTCTACTCCTACGAGCAGTACTTC.

The chain carries TRBV20-1 and TRBJ2-7, with 9 bases fitting TRBD2. Germline values: CDR1 DFQATT, CDR2 SNEGSKA (reference sequence). V lost 2 bases to trimming and J lost 3 bases; unmatched junction nucleotides: 8. The CDR3 length is 15 residues. CDR3 region: CSARKAGGPFYEQYF. Written as DNA, the CDR3 is TGCAGTGCTAGAAAGGCGGGAGGGCCTTTCTACGAGCAGTACTTC.

A word on this clonotype: A much larger clone sits a single nucleotide away, making a read error possible. Here the CDR3 DNA reads TGTGCCACCAGCAGGGATGCGAAGGATACGCAGTCTTTT. Its translation: CATSRDAKDTQSF. The V call is TRBV15, the J call TRBJ2-3; D uncertain. The CDR3 length is 13 residues. CDR1 and CDR2 from the germline V gene are LNHNV and YYDKDF (reference sequence).

This clonotype was recorded once. This chain links TRBV20-1 with TRBJ2-1, with D unclear. Per the germline V gene, CDR1 is DFQATT and CDR2 is SNEGSKA (reference sequence). The CDR3 runs 14 residues. Trimming removed 5 bases at V and 3 bases at J, with 14 bases between. The CDR3 DNA reads TGCAGTGCTCCCAGGCCCCTAGACTACAATGAGCAGTTCTTC. Its protein is CSAPRPLDYNEQFF.

This clonotype has only a few counts. This chain links TRBV5-1 with TRBJ2-1; D remains unclear. CDR1 and CDR2 (germline): SGHRS, YFSETQ. V was shortened by 0 bases and J by 7 bases, with 20 bases between the two germline ends. The CDR3 runs to 17 residues. CDR3 sequence: CASSLASGGRLGNEQFF. In DNA, the CDR3 is TGCGCCAGCAGCTTGGCCTCGGGTGGCCGCCTCGGGAATGAGCAGTTCTTC.

This clonotype has ten or more counts. The chain has TRBV20-1 and TRBJ1-5; 8 bases agree with TRBD1. The V segment lost 4 bases and the J segment 2 bases; nucleotides outside the gene matches: 16. The germline gives CDR1 DFQATT, CDR2 SNEGSKA (reference sequence). This CDR3 spans 18 amino acids. CDR3 loop: CSATLGQGGGVGNQPQHF. The CDR3 DNA reads as TGCAGTGCTACTCTCGGACAGGGCGGAGGAGTGGGCAATCAGCCCCAGCATTTT.

With regard to this clonotype: This may come from a read error, since a much larger clone is one base off. This chain joins TRBV20-1 and TRBJ2-4, with TRBD2 identical over 9 bases. With 6 bases clipped from V and 1 base from J, the junction kept 4 bases outside the gene matches. The germline V gene has CDR1 DFQATT and CDR2 SNEGSKA (reference sequence). The CDR3 has 14 amino acids. In nucleotides, the CDR3 is TGCAGTGCCTTTAGCGGGAGTGCCAAAAACATTCAGTACTTC. This codes for CSAFSGSAKNIQYF.

Ten or more counts support this clonotype. V and J are TRBV6-5 and TRBJ1-3; D is uncertain. Germline V gene lookup returns CDR1 MNHEY and CDR2 SVGAGI. The CDR3 runs to 14 residues. V was clipped by 2 bases and J by 3 bases, with 8 bases between them. The CDR3 is CASSYTADGNTIYF. DNA of the CDR3: TGTGCCAGCAGTTACACGGCAGATGGAAACACCATATATTTT.

The J gene is TRBJ2-7, the V gene TRBV2; perhaps D is TRBD1 or TRBD2 (5 bases each). CDR1 and CDR2 from the germline V gene are SNHLY and FYNNEI. There are 14 residues in the CDR3. With 4 bases removed from V and 5 bases from J, the gap between germline ends came to 15 bases. CDR3 sequence (DNA): TGTGCCAGCAGTGTAGTAGGGGAAGCGGACGAGCAGTACTTC. This gives the protein CASSVVGEADEQYF. Together with reference TRBV2 and TRBJ2-7, the CDR3 gives the full variable domain: EPEVTQTPSHQVTQMGQEVILRCVPISNHLYFYWYRQILGQKVEFLVSFYNNEISEKSEIFDDQFSVERPDGSNFTLKIRSTKLEDSAMYFCASSVVGEADEQYFGPGTRLTVT.

This clonotype was observed a handful of times. V usage is TRBV20-1 and J usage is TRBJ2-1, with D perhaps TRBD1 (6 bases). V was clipped by 3 bases and J by 12 bases, with 12 bases between them. This CDR3 comprises 11 residues. CDR1 and CDR2 (germline): DFQATT, SNEGSKA (reference sequence). The CDR3 sequence is CSARGAEGQFF. CDR3 coding DNA: TGCAGTGCTAGGGGGGCGGAAGGGCAGTTCTTC.

This clonotype turned up a few times. The V and J genes are TRBV20-1 and TRBJ2-3; 10 nucleotides line up with TRBD2. CDR3 size: 14 residues. Per germline, CDR1 DFQATT and CDR2 SNEGSKA (reference sequence). V trimming: 4 bases; J trimming: 1 base; junction bases outside the gene matches: 2. Written as DNA, the CDR3 is TGCAGTGCTACCAGCGGGAGGGGCACAGATACGCAGTATTTT. Its protein product is CSATSGRGTDTQYF.

Ten or more counts support this clonotype. The CDR3 DNA reads as TGCGCCAGCAGCTTGTACGCTAGCGGGAGGTCGCGGTTGAATGAGCAGTTCTTC. This encodes CASSLYASGRSRLNEQFF. The chain has TRBV5-1 and TRBJ2-1, with 11 nucleotides matching TRBD2. The CDR3 is made up of 18 amino acids. The V and J ends lost 1 base and 7 bases, in that order; junction bases with no gene match: 13. CDR1 SGHRS and CDR2 YFSETQ come from the germline V gene.

The V and J genes are TRBV10-3 and TRBJ2-5; 10 nucleotides align to TRBD2. V was pared by 11 bases and J by 2 bases, with 11 bases of the junction left unmatched. The germline gives CDR1 ENHRY, CDR2 SYGVKD. This CDR3 region has 15 residues. The DNA for the CDR3 is TGTGCCTCGAGCCACGGGACTAGCGCACAAGAGACCCAGTACTTC. This gives the protein CASSHGTSAQETQYF.

This clonotype was recorded many times. The chain combines TRBV20-1 with TRBJ2-3; maybe TRBD1 (5 bases). CDR1 and CDR2 from the germline V gene are DFQATT and SNEGSKA (reference sequence). The CDR3 contains 14 residues. V lost 3 bases, J lost 3 bases, and 13 bases lay in between. CDR3 residues: CSASQYPGTDTQYF. The CDR3, as DNA: TGCAGTGCTAGTCAATACCCAGGGACAGATACGCAGTATTTT.

This clonotype has ten or more counts. The rearrangement joins TRBV15 to TRBJ1-1; TRBD1 matches 8 bases. Germline trimming cut 0 bases from V and 3 bases from J; bases unmatched to any gene: 9. This CDR3 spans 17 amino acids. The germline V gene has CDR1 LNHNV and CDR2 YYDKDF (reference sequence). The CDR3 nucleotides read TGTGCCACCAGCAGAGATCTCGACAGGGGAAGGGACACTGAAGCTTTCTTT. Protein product: CATSRDLDRGRDTEAFF.

The CDR3 region is CASSLRGQGGNEQFF. CDR3 coding DNA: TGCGCCAGCAGCTTGAGAGGGCAGGGTGGGAATGAGCAGTTCTTC. The chain combines TRBV5-1 with TRBJ2-1, with D possibly being TRBD1 or TRBD2 (5 bases each). This CDR3 has 15 residues. CDR1 SGHRS and CDR2 YFSETQ come from the germline V gene. V gave up 1 base and J gave up 7 bases, with 15 bases separating them.

The J gene is TRBJ2-4, the V gene TRBV7-9, with D unresolved. Deletions cut 2 bases from V and 9 bases from J, with 17 bases between. The germline CDR1 and CDR2 sequences are SEHNR and FQNEAQ (reference sequence). The CDR3 sequence is 15 residues long. The CDR3 is CASSLHSSELSIQYF. Here the CDR3 DNA reads TGTGCCAGCAGCTTACACTCGAGCGAGCTCAGCATTCAGTACTTC. Combining the CDR3 with reference TRBV7-9 and TRBJ2-4 gives the whole variable domain DTGVSQNPRHKITKRGQNVTFRCDPISEHNRLYWYRQTLGQGPEFLTYFQNEAQLEKSRLLSDRFSAERPKGSFSTLEIQRTEQGDSAMYLCASSLHSSELSIQYFGAGTRLSVL.

This clonotype was counted ten times or more. The rearrangement joins TRBV7-2 to TRBJ2-7, with 10 bases lining up with TRBD2. The CDR3 has 14 amino acids. Germline values: CDR1 SGHTA, CDR2 FQGNSA. The V gene end was trimmed by 7 bases and the J gene end by 6 bases; junction bases not matched to a gene: 9. CDR3 bases: TGTGCCAGCAACCCGGGACTAGCGTCTGCCGAGCAGTACTTC. Translation: CASNPGLASAEQYF.

Points on this clonotype: This sequence may be a read error, since a much larger clone differs from it by one base. J is TRBJ2-2 and V is TRBV5-1, with D tentatively TRBD2 (6 bases). This CDR3 comprises 18 residues. The germline CDR1 and CDR2 sequences are SGHRS and YFSETQ. The CDR3 nucleotides are TGCGCCATCAGCTTGGTGCTTCATTCTAGCGAGAACACCGGGGAGCTGTTTTTT. This encodes CAISLVLHSSENTGELFF. Supplemented by reference TRBV5-1 and TRBJ2-2, the full variable domain reads KAGVTQTPRYLIKTRGQQVTLSCSPISGHRSVSWYQQTPGQGLQFLFEYFSETQRNKGNFPGRFSGRQFSNSRSEMNVSTLELGDSALYLCAISLVLHSSENTGELFFGEGSRLTVL.